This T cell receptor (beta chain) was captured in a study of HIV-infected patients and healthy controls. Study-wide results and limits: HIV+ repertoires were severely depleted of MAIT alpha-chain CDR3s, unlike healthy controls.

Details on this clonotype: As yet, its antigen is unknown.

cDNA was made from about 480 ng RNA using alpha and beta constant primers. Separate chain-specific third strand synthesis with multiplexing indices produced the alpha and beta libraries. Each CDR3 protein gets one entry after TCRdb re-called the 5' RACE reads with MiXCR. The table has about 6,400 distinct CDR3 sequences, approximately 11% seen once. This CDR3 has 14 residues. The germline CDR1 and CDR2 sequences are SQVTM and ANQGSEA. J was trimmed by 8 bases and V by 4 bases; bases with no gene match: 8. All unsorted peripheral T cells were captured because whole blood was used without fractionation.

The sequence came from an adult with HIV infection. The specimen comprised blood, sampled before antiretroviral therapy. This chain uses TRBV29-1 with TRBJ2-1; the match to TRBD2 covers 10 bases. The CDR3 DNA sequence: TGCAGCGTTGCAGGGTCTAGCGGGAGTGATGAGCAGTTCTTC. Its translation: CSVAGSSGSDEQFF.